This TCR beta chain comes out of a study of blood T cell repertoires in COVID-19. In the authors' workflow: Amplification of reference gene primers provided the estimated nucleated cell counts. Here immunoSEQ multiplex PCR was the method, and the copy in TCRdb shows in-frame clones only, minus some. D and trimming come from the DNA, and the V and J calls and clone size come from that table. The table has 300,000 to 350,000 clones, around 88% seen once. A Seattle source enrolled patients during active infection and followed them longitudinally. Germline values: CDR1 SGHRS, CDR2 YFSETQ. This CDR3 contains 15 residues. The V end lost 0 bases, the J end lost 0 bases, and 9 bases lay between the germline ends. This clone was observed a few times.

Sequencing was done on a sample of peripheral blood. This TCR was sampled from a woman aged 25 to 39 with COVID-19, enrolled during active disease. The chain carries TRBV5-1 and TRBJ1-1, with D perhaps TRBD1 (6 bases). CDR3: CASSLEGVLNTEAFF. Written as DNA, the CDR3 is TGCGCCAGCAGCTTGGAGGGGGTCCTGAACACTGAAGCTTTCTTT.